One and the same sample provided the 29 T cell receptor beta chains below, sequenced in a study of human T cells and chemical hapten exposure. As for time point: patch test 1, 2 weeks after DPC sensitization. As to treatment: therapeutic diphenylcyclopropenone sensitization with weekly scalp DPC. Each CDR3 protein gets one entry after TCRdb re-called the RACE reads with MiXCR. The sample consists of 150,000 to 200,000 distinct CDR3 sequences, approximately 15% of them appearing once. This specimen consisted of whole blood, obtained in connection with sensitization to the hapten diphenylcyclopropenone (DPC). These receptors were collected from a woman in her 30s with alopecia areata. Some clones in this sample may be carry-over from other donors' samples.

This clonotype was seen a handful of times. The V gene is TRBV5-1, the J gene TRBJ2-3, with 13 positions matching TRBD2. The ends lost 4 bases at V and 6 bases at J; junction bases unmatched: 11. Germline lookup yields CDR1 SGHRS and CDR2 YFSETQ. The CDR3 is made up of 17 amino acids. The CDR3 spells CASSLLTSGRIRDTQYF. The CDR3, as DNA: TGCGCCAGCAGCCTGTTGACTAGCGGGAGGATCCGGGATACGCAGTATTTT.

J is TRBJ1-2 and V is TRBV5-4; weak D call: TRBD1 (5 bases). Germline lookup yields CDR1 SGHNT and CDR2 YYREEE (reference sequence). The CDR3 is 16 amino acids. V was clipped by 4 bases and J by 4 bases, with 20 bases between them. The CDR3 is CASSRGVQGGIYGYTF. CDR3 coding DNA: TGTGCCAGCAGCCGGGGTGTCCAGGGAGGAATCTATGGCTACACCTTC.

The rearrangement joins TRBV21-1 to TRBJ2-7; the table gives TRBD1 as D, unverified against the DNA. TRBV21-1 is assigned pseudogene status. The CDR3 sequence is 16 residues long. This CDR3 reads CASSPKGGTGGFEQYF. The CDR3, as DNA: TGTGCCAGCAGTCCTAAAGGGGGGACAGGGGGCTTCGAGCAGTACTTC.

This rearrangement joins TRBV4-1 to TRBJ2-7; tentative D call: TRBD2 (6 bases). The CDR3 contains 19 residues. Germline V gene lookup returns CDR1 MGHRA and CDR2 YSYEKL. Trimming shortened V by 1 base and J by 0 bases, and 22 bases separated the two germline ends. In nucleotides, the CDR3 is TGCGCCAGCAGCCAAGTAGTCCCGCTACCGCGGGACTTCTCCTACGAGCAGTACTTC. This sequence encodes CASSQVVPLPRDFSYEQYF.

This clonotype was counted many times. The V and J genes are TRBV6-2 or TRBV6-3 and TRBJ2-3; D not resolved. Germline V CDR1 and CDR2: MNHEY, SVGEGT. The CDR3 runs 12 residues. Deletions cut 5 bases from V and 14 bases from J, with 17 bases between. The CDR3 DNA is TGTGCCAGCAGTCAGACGCGGTTAACTTGGTATTTT. It encodes CASSQTRLTWYF.

This chain links TRBV6-2 or TRBV6-3 with TRBJ2-5, with 12 bases fitting TRBD2. V was pared by 6 bases and J by 4 bases, with 9 bases of the junction left unmatched. The germline CDR1 and CDR2 sequences are MNHEY and SVGEGT. The CDR3 consists of 16 residues. Here the CDR3 reads CASRPGLAGKRETQYF. The CDR3 nucleotides are TGTGCCAGCAGACCCGGACTAGCGGGGAAGAGAGAGACCCAGTACTTC.

This chain connects TRBV18 to TRBJ2-7, with D uncertain. This CDR3 contains 12 residues. CDR1 and CDR2 (germline): KGHSH, LQKENI. The germline V and J ends were trimmed by 3 bases and 7 bases, with 10 bases remaining between them. Here the CDR3 reads CASSPQPLEQYF. The CDR3 DNA is TGTGCCAGCTCACCTCAGCCTTTAGAGCAGTACTTC.

This chain joins TRBV14 and TRBJ1-1; the D gene is possibly TRBD1 (6 bases). This CDR3 comprises 14 residues. Germline CDR1 and CDR2: SGHDN and FVKESK. The ends were cut back, 4 bases at V and 5 bases at J, with 14 bases in the middle. The CDR3 protein is CASSLGQRRTEAFF. The CDR3 nucleotides are TGTGCCAGCAGCCTCGGACAGAGAAGAACTGAAGCTTTCTTT.

A few counts support this clonotype. V usage is TRBV29-1 and J usage is TRBJ2-7; 7 bases are a match to TRBD1. This CDR3 region has 12 residues. V trimming: 5 bases; J trimming: 6 bases; junction bases outside the gene matches: 7. Germline V lookup: CDR1 SQVTM, CDR2 ANQGSEA. The CDR3 spells CSVTDRASEQYF. The CDR3 bases are TGCAGCGTTACCGACAGGGCCTCCGAGCAGTACTTC.

This sequence joins TRBV10-3 and TRBJ1-2; D is undetermined. This CDR3 is 14 amino acids long. Germline lookup yields CDR1 ENHRY and CDR2 SYGVKD. The V end lost 2 bases, the J end lost 5 bases, and 12 bases lay between the germline ends. The CDR3 sequence: CAISEADRSYGYTF. The DNA of the CDR3 is TGTGCCATCAGTGAGGCGGATAGGTCGTATGGCTACACCTTC.

The rearrangement uses TRBV28 and TRBJ1-2; TRBD1 aligns across 7 bases. Per germline, CDR1 MDHEN and CDR2 SYDVKM. The CDR3 loop spans 13 amino acids. V trimming: 6 bases; J trimming: 4 bases; junction bases outside the gene matches: 5. The CDR3 region has the DNA TGTGCCAGCAGGCTGACAGGGCTCTATGGCTACACCTTC. It yields the protein CASRLTGLYGYTF.

In its sample, this clonotype was seen a few times. The chain has TRBV20-1 and TRBJ2-5; 7 nucleotides agree with TRBD2. V was clipped by 6 bases and J by 5 bases; unmatched bases: 12. The V gene's germline CDR1 is DFQATT and CDR2 SNEGSKA (reference sequence). The CDR3 consists of 14 residues. This CDR3 reads CSANLPTSLETQYF. The CDR3 bases are TGCAGTGCCAACCTGCCGACTAGCCTGGAGACCCAGTACTTC.

This chain connects TRBV18 to TRBJ2-7, with TRBD1 matching 7 bases. V lost 4 bases, J lost 6 bases, and 9 bases stayed unmatched. The CDR3 runs to 14 residues. Germline V gene sequence: CDR1 KGHSH, CDR2 LQKENI. This chain's CDR3 is CASSQGQESSEQYF. DNA of the CDR3: TGTGCCAGCTCACAAGGACAGGAGTCAAGCGAGCAGTACTTC.

This clonotype appeared a few times. This sequence joins TRBV13 and TRBJ2-3; D is possibly TRBD2 (5 bases). V was clipped by 5 bases and J by 6 bases, with 15 bases between them. Germline CDR1 reads PRHDT; CDR2 reads FYEKMQ (reference sequence). CDR3 size: 14 residues. CDR3 region: CASSPTRPGDTQYF. The DNA for the CDR3 is TGTGCCAGCAGCCCGACACGCCCGGGGGATACGCAGTATTTT.

This clonotype was seen a handful of times. The genes are TRBV9 and TRBJ1-4; perhaps TRBD1 as D (6 bases). Germline V gives CDR1 SGDLS, CDR2 YYNGEE. The V and J ends lost 0 bases and 4 bases respectively, with 13 bases between them. This CDR3 contains 16 residues. The CDR3 sequence is CASSVGGRGHNEKLFF. CDR3 sequence (DNA): TGTGCCAGCAGCGTAGGGGGCAGGGGACATAATGAAAAACTGTTTTTT. The full variable domain, its missing parts supplied by reference TRBV9 and TRBJ1-4, is DSGVTQTPKHLITATGQRVTLRCSPRSGDLSVYWYQQSLDQGLQFLIQYYNGEERAKGNILERFSAQQFPDLHSELNLSSLELGDSALYFCASSVGGRGHNEKLFFGSGTQLSVL.

This rearrangement joins TRBV2 to TRBJ2-7; tentatively, D is TRBD2 (6 bases). The germline gives CDR1 SNHLY, CDR2 FYNNEI. V shed 4 bases and J shed 2 bases, with 12 bases lying between them. This CDR3 spans 14 amino acids. This CDR3 reads CASSAGTDAYEQYF. The CDR3, as DNA: TGTGCCAGCAGTGCCGGGACTGATGCCTACGAGCAGTACTTC. Together with reference TRBV2 and TRBJ2-7, the CDR3 gives the full variable domain: EPEVTQTPSHQVTQMGQEVILRCVPISNHLYFYWYRQILGQKVEFLVSFYNNEISEKSEIFDDQFSVERPDGSNFTLKIRSTKLEDSAMYFCASSAGTDAYEQYFGPGTRLTVT.

A few counts support this clonotype. The V call is TRBV7-2, the J call TRBJ1-1, with D tentatively TRBD1 (6 bases). The CDR3 spans 16 residues. Trimming left V 1 base short and J 0 bases short, with 12 bases between. Germline V gene data show CDR1 as SGHTA and CDR2 as FQGNSA. The CDR3 spells CASSLVGGGVNTEAFF. CDR3 nucleotides: TGTGCCAGCAGCTTAGTGGGAGGGGGAGTGAACACTGAAGCTTTCTTT.

Many counts were recorded for this clonotype. This chain joins TRBV2 and TRBJ1-3; D is ambiguous. CDR3 length: 15 residues. In germline, CDR1 is SNHLY, CDR2 FYNNEI. Trimming pared 3 bases from V and 2 bases from J, leaving 11 bases between. CDR3 protein: CASSDLASAGNTIYF. In DNA form, the CDR3 reads TGTGCCAGCAGTGATCTCGCTTCCGCTGGAAACACCATATATTTT.

The CDR3 is CASSLSGRTEAFF. DNA for the CDR3: TGTGCCAGCAGTTTATCAGGGAGAACTGAAGCTTTCTTT. J is TRBJ1-1 and V is TRBV12-3 or TRBV12-4, with a weak D call TRBD1 (5 bases). Deletions cut 2 bases from V and 5 bases from J, with 9 bases between. The CDR3 has 13 residues.

This clonotype has a handful of counts. The chain uses TRBV3-1 and TRBJ1-3, with D unresolved. The V gene lost 2 bases and the J gene lost 7 bases, with 18 bases spanning the gap. Looked up from germline, CDR1 is LGHDT and CDR2 is YNNKEL (reference sequence). The CDR3 extends over 16 amino acids. The CDR3 bases are TGTGCCAGCAGCCAATTTAACAGAGCCGTGGGGAACACCATATATTTT. Residues: CASSQFNRAVGNTIYF. The whole variable domain, remainder taken from reference TRBV3-1 and TRBJ1-3, is DTAVSQTPKYLVTQMGNDKSIKCEQNLGHDTMYWYKQDSKKFLKIMFSYNNKELIINETVPNRFSPKSPDKAHLNLHINSLELGDSAVYFCASSQFNRAVGNTIYFGEGSWLTVV.

The V gene is TRBV24-1, the J gene TRBJ2-7, with D possibly matching TRBD1 (6 bases). The ends were cut back, 1 base at V and 6 bases at J, with 12 bases in the middle. CDR3 size: 14 residues. CDR1 and CDR2 from the germline V gene are KGHDR and SFDVKD. CDR3 sequence (DNA): TGTGCCACCAGTGATTTAGACAGGCCCAGCGAGCAGTACTTC. Its protein is CATSDLDRPSEQYF.

This clonotype has ten or more counts. This chain connects TRBV29-1 to TRBJ1-1; D is undetermined. The CDR3 length is 11 residues. Trimming pared 5 bases from V and 0 bases from J, leaving 4 bases between. Per germline, CDR1 SQVTM and CDR2 ANQGSEA. CDR3 coding DNA: TGCAGCGTTCTATTGAACACTGAAGCTTTCTTT. Translating gives CSVLLNTEAFF. The full variable domain, its missing parts supplied by reference TRBV29-1 and TRBJ1-1, is SAVISQKPSRDICQRGTSLTIQCQVDSQVTMMFWYRQQPGQSLTLIATANQGSEATYESGFVIDKFPISRPNLTFSTLTVSNMSPEDSSIYLCSVLLNTEAFFGQGTRLTVV.

This clonotype was counted a few times. The chain is built from TRBV28 and TRBJ1-1; 11 bases match TRBD1. This CDR3 comprises 15 residues. Germline V gene lookup returns CDR1 MDHEN and CDR2 SYDVKM. Losses at the gene ends were 6 bases for V and 4 bases for J; bases not matched to a gene: 7. The CDR3 sequence: CASRGDRGFGTEAFF. The CDR3 nucleotides are TGTGCCAGCAGGGGGGACAGGGGGTTCGGCACTGAAGCTTTCTTT. Combining the CDR3 with reference TRBV28 and TRBJ1-1 gives the whole variable domain DVKVTQSSRYLVKRTGEKVFLECVQDMDHENMFWYRQDPGLGLRLIYFSYDVKMKEKGDIPEGYSVSREKKERFSLILESASTNQTSMYLCASRGDRGFGTEAFFGQGTRLTVV.

In this sample, this clonotype turned up a few times. This sequence joins TRBV5-1 and TRBJ1-1, with TRBD1 identical over 11 bases. The CDR3 has 16 amino acids. In germline, CDR1 is SGHRS, CDR2 YFSETQ. J gave up 5 bases and V 0 bases, and 6 bases lay outside the gene matches. The CDR3, as DNA: TGCGCCAGCAGCTTGGATGGACAGGGGGCTGGGACTGAAGCTTTCTTT. Encoded protein: CASSLDGQGAGTEAFF.

This clonotype turned up a few times. This chain connects TRBV27 to TRBJ1-2; TRBD1 matches at 7 bases. The V gene end was trimmed by 4 bases and the J gene end by 4 bases; junction bases not matched to a gene: 9. Germline V gene lookup returns CDR1 MNHEY and CDR2 SMNVEV (reference sequence). The CDR3 spans 15 residues. The DNA of the CDR3 is TGTGCCAGCAGTTCATGGGGTAGACAGGGCTATGGCTACACCTTC. Residues: CASSSWGRQGYGYTF.

The J gene is TRBJ2-7, the V gene TRBV20-1, with 7 bases matching TRBD2. CDR3 size: 13 residues. Looked up from germline, CDR1 is DFQATT and CDR2 is SNEGSKA (reference sequence). Unmatched junction bases numbered 5, after V lost 3 bases and J lost 3 bases. The CDR3: CSASRSGVYEQYF. Here the CDR3 DNA reads TGCAGTGCTAGTAGGAGCGGGGTCTACGAGCAGTACTTC.

This clonotype was observed at least ten times. V and J are TRBV29-1 and TRBJ2-1; no definite D call. Germline V gene sequence: CDR1 SQVTM, CDR2 ANQGSEA. This CDR3 has 15 residues. Trimming cost V 6 bases and J 0 bases, with 15 bases left between them. This chain's CDR3 is CSVADPGSSYNEQFF. In DNA, the CDR3 is TGCAGCGTAGCCGACCCTGGAAGCTCCTACAATGAGCAGTTCTTC.

This clonotype has more than one count but fewer than ten. V gene TRBV10-3 combines with J gene TRBJ2-5; no clear D. This CDR3 is 12 amino acids long. Germline CDR1 is ENHRY and CDR2 is SYGVKD. V dropped 4 bases and J dropped 3 bases, with 6 bases sitting between them. CDR3 protein: CAISGVEETQYF. CDR3 bases: TGTGCCATCAGTGGAGTTGAAGAGACCCAGTACTTC.

This chain links TRBV12-3 or TRBV12-4 with TRBJ1-4, with D tentatively TRBD1 (6 bases). This CDR3 has 14 amino acids. V lost 3 bases and J 10 bases, leaving 15 bases between the germline ends. This CDR3 reads CASSFGNRVGKLFF. Here the CDR3 DNA reads TGTGCCAGCAGTTTTGGGAACAGGGTCGGAAAACTGTTTTTT.